This T cell receptor (beta chain) is drawn from a study of blood T cell repertoires in COVID-19. Between the trimmed V and J ends, which lost 4 bases and 0 bases, there was a span of 10 bases. The CDR3 sequence is 14 residues long. The germline V gene encodes CDR1 LGHDT and CDR2 YNNKEL (reference sequence). All enrollees were about 18 to 90 years old and from fewer than 30 US areas. Allocation to cohorts depended on clinical history reported by the participants. Cohort 3 donors were reported recovered after two negative PCRs, clearance, or symptom resolution. Sequenced by immunoSEQ multiplex PCR; TCRdb stores in-frame clones only, minus some. The table shows over 350,000 clones, with around nine tenths occurring only once.

The source material was PBMCs or T cells enriched from blood (not recorded which). This receptor was identified in a woman between 45 and 60 years old who had recovered from COVID-19. This chain joins TRBV3-1 (or the pseudogene TRBV3-2) and TRBJ2-7; TRBD1 is a possible D gene (5 bases). The CDR3 DNA reads as TGTGCCAGCAGCCCCCGGACACTCTCCTACGAGCAGTACTTC. Its protein is CASSPRTLSYEQYF.